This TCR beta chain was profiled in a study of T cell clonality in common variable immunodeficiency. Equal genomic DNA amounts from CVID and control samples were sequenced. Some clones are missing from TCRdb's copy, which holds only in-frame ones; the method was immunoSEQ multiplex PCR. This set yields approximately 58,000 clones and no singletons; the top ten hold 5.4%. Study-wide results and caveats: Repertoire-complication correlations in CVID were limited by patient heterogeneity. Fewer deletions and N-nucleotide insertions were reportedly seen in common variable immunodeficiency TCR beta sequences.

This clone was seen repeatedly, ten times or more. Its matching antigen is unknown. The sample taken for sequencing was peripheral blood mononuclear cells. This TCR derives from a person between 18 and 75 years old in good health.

The CDR3 is CASSILGQGNSPLHF. The DNA read from the CDR3 is TGTGCCAGCAGCATATTGGGACAGGGTAATTCACCC. The V gene is TRBV7-3, the J gene TRBJ1-6; 9 nucleotides align to TRBD1. The CDR3 end falls 3 residues outside the read, so it is completed with the germline J gene. The length of the CDR3 is 15 residues. With V trimmed by 5 bases and J by 6 bases, 5 bases remained unmatched. The germline V gene has CDR1 SGHTA and CDR2 FQGTGA.